This TCR beta chain is drawn from a study of blood T cell repertoires in COVID-19. This clone was seen a handful of times. TCRdb's copy holds only in-frame clones and misses some; the assay was immunoSEQ multiplex PCR. The table has 150,000 to 250,000 clones, around 80% seen once. Losses at the gene ends were 5 bases for V and 5 bases for J; bases not matched to a gene: 5. CDR1 and CDR2 (germline): SGHNT, YENEEA. CDR3 size: 16 residues. Source material: peripheral blood. The clonotype was recovered from a human donor with acute or convalescent COVID-19. The donor label of this sample is uncertain. This chain links TRBV11-3 with TRBJ2-1; 14 nucleotides agree with TRBD2. DNA for the CDR3: TGTGCCAGCAGCGAGCGACTAGCGGGAGGGAACAATGAGCAGTTCTTC. Its protein product is CASSERLAGGNNEQFF.